A selection of T cell receptor beta chains follows, all from one sample in a study of T-cell reconstitution after alpha-beta-depleted transplantation in children. Via MiXCR, TCRdb re-called the PCR reads, giving one row per CDR3 protein. The sample holds more than 200,000 distinct CDR3 sequences, about a sixth seen once. Here the sequenced sample was PBMCs, mostly from graft donor cells, taken 360 days after TCRalphabeta/CD19-depleted stem cell transplant. Every receptor here comes from a male patient between 2 and 15 years old who had a stem cell transplant for acute lymphoblastic leukemia, so the T cells may come from the graft donor. The CDR3 runs from the conserved cysteine through the conserved F or W. D genes are given only for firm matches. The listing skips clone size in some rows; elsewhere it reads once, few, many or a size class.

V	J	D	length	size	CDR3	DNA
TRBV15	TRBJ1-3	NA	15	few	CATSRRRAAGNTIYF	TGTGCCACCAGCAGAAGACGGGCGGCTGGAAACACCATATATTTT
TRBV18	TRBJ1-1	NA	14	few	CASSPVGGRAEAFF	TGTGCCAGCTCACCGGTTGGGGGGCGGGCTGAAGCTTTCTTT
TRBV11-2	TRBJ2-1	TRBD2	16	NA	CASSSPRGGPYNEQFF	TGTGCCAGCAGCTCCCCTCGGGGGGGCCCCTACAATGAGCAGTTCTTC
TRBV6-1	TRBJ2-7	NA	15	NA	CASTSAARGVYEQYF	TGTGCCAGCACCTCCGCGGCCAGGGGGGTCTACGAGCAGTACTTC
TRBV10-3	TRBJ2-7	NA	12	few	CAISEGKYEQYF	TGTGCCATCAGTGAGGGGAAGTACGAGCAGTACTTC
TRBV7-9	TRBJ2-1	TRBD2	17	NA	CASSSARTSGRLNEQFF	TGTGCCAGCAGCTCGGCTAGGACTAGCGGGAGACTGAATGAGCAGTTCTTC
TRBV7-1	TRBJ2-7	TRBD1	13	NA	CASGWTGTYEQYF	TGTGCCAGCGGGTGGACAGGGACCTACGAGCAGTACTTC
TRBV28	TRBJ2-7	NA	10	NA	CASSLREQYF	TGTGCCAGCAGTTTGCGTGAGCAGTACTTC
TRBV10-3	TRBJ2-2	TRBD1	15	NA	CAIPGTGVSTGELFF	TGTGCCATCCCCGGGACAGGGGTTAGCACCGGGGAGCTGTTTTTT
TRBV6-1	TRBJ2-6	TRBD1	16	few	CASSNGQGAGANVLTF	TGTGCCAGCAGTAATGGACAGGGGGCTGGGGCCAACGTCCTGACTTTC
TRBV6-5	TRBJ2-7	TRBD1	16	NA	CASSYLGQGISYEQYF	TGTGCCAGCAGTTACCTCGGACAGGGGATCTCCTACGAGCAGTACTTC
TRBV5-1	TRBJ2-4	NA	14	NA	CASTGGSSPDIQYF	TGCGCCAGCACCGGGGGTTCGAGTCCGGACATTCAGTACTTC
TRBV29-1	TRBJ2-1	NA	15	few	CSATPRAGGVGKQFF	TGCAGCGCCACCCCGCGGGCAGGAGGGGTTGGGAAGCAGTTCTTC
TRBV7-9	TRBJ1-6	NA	15	NA	CASSSLEGTGSPLHF	TGTGCCAGCAGCTCCCTAGAGGGGACTGGTTCACCCCTCCACTTT
TRBV20-1	TRBJ2-7	NA	15	many	CSAKIVGGAFYEQYF	TGCAGTGCTAAAATAGTAGGCGGGGCCTTCTACGAGCAGTACTTC
TRBV29-1	TRBJ2-7	NA	12	many	CSGGHFSYEQYF	TGCAGCGGGGGACATTTTTCCTACGAGCAGTACTTC
TRBV29-1	TRBJ2-1	TRBD2	12	few	CSVARTSGEQFF	TGCAGCGTTGCCAGGACTAGCGGTGAGCAGTTCTTC
TRBV5-1	TRBJ2-2	NA	13	many	CASSLVRTGELFF	TGCGCCAGCAGCTTGGTTCGGACCGGGGAGCTGTTTTTT
TRBV20-1	TRBJ2-5	NA	10	once	CGARDETQYF	TGCGGTGCTAGAGACGAGACCCAGTACTTC
TRBV5-1	TRBJ2-1	NA	18	NA	CASSLDLTWEYGNNEQFF	TGCGCCAGCAGCTTGGATCTTACGTGGGAGTACGGGAACAATGAGCAGTTCTTC
TRBV5-1	TRBJ2-3	NA	16	NA	CASSSPKGSPEDTQYF	TGCGCCAGCAGCTCCCCGAAGGGGTCTCCAGAAGATACGCAGTATTTT
TRBV2	TRBJ1-1	TRBD1	13	few	CASRDRRNTEAFF	TGTGCCAGCAGGGACAGGCGGAACACTGAAGCTTTCTTT
TRBV5-1	TRBJ2-6	NA	16	NA	CASSLVGGGGANVLTF	TGCGCCAGCAGCTTGGTTGGGGGAGGTGGGGCCAACGTCCTGACTTTC
TRBV2	TRBJ2-1	NA	19	NA	CASCFNGGWGRISYNEQFF	TGTGCCAGCTGTTTTAACGGGGGATGGGGGCGGATCTCCTACAATGAGCAGTTCTTC
TRBV20-1	TRBJ2-1	NA	11	few	CSARKYAEQFF	TGCAGTGCTAGAAAGTACGCTGAGCAGTTCTTC
TRBV28	TRBJ1-5	NA	15	NA	CASSADIGSNQPQHF	TGTGCCAGCAGCGCGGACATCGGAAGCAATCAGCCCCAGCATTTT
TRBV6-2/TRBV6-3	TRBJ2-2	NA	13	NA	CASRTKNTGELFF	TGTGCCAGCAGAACTAAAAACACCGGGGAGCTGTTTTTT
TRBV6-1	TRBJ2-1	TRBD2	16	few	CASSEELAGGYNEQFF	TGTGCCAGCAGTGAAGAGCTAGCGGGGGGGTACAATGAGCAGTTCTTC
TRBV5-1	TRBJ1-5	NA	14	few	CASSPTSGGQPQHF	TGCGCCAGCAGCCCCACGTCAGGAGGACAGCCCCAGCATTTT
TRBV29-1	TRBJ2-1	NA	14	few	CSVVARGTYNEQFF	TGCAGCGTAGTTGCCCGGGGAACCTACAATGAGCAGTTCTTC
TRBV6-6	TRBJ2-5	NA	13	few	CASSTGGEETQYF	TGTGCCAGCAGTACAGGGGGGGAAGAGACCCAGTACTTC
TRBV20-1	TRBJ2-7	NA	10	few	CSVSDHEQYF	TGCAGTGTCAGTGACCACGAGCAGTACTTC
TRBV10-3	TRBJ1-2	TRBD1	16	few	CAISDGQGWMDYGYTF	TGTGCCATCAGTGATGGACAGGGATGGATGGACTATGGCTACACCTTC
TRBV27	TRBJ2-1	NA	13	many	CASSLSLNNEQFF	TGTGCCAGCAGTTTATCGTTGAACAATGAGCAGTTCTTC
TRBV21-1	TRBJ2-2	NA	17	few	CASSTRDRGLLTGELFF	TGTGCCAGCAGCACGCGGGACAGGGGACTCTTAACCGGGGAGCTGTTTTTT
TRBV11-2	TRBJ2-3	TRBD2	16	few	CASSLLASGGNRGQYF	TGTGCCAGCAGCTTATTGGCTAGCGGGGGAAATAGGGGGCAGTATTTT
TRBV20-1	TRBJ2-1	TRBD2	14	few	CSATSGSSYNEQFF	TGCAGTGCTACGAGCGGGAGCTCCTACAATGAGCAGTTCTTC
TRBV7-9	TRBJ2-7	NA	15	NA	CASISPSDSRYEQYF	TGTGCCAGCATCTCCCCCTCGGACAGTCGCTACGAGCAGTACTTC
TRBV10-3	TRBJ2-7	NA	11	many	CAISQTEEQYF	TGTGCCATCAGTCAGACAGAAGAGCAGTACTTC
TRBV21-1	TRBJ1-5	NA	17	few	CASSKPDREGSNQPQHF	TGTGCCAGCAGCAAGCCGGACAGGGAAGGAAGCAATCAGCCCCAGCATTTT